These T cell receptor beta chains were read from a single sample in a study of neurological immune-mediated disorders. TCRdb reanalysed the 5' RACE reads using MiXCR and keeps one entry per CDR3 protein. The sample lists 35,000 or so distinct CDR3 sequences, roughly 14% seen once, with over 25% in the top ten. Sequenced: PBMCs. The receptors were sampled from a woman in her forties or fifties with HTLV-1-associated myelopathy (HAM/TSP). Both conserved end residues are part of each CDR3. Fields, in order: V gene, clone size, J gene, D gene, CDR3 protein, CDR3 DNA. A D gene is named only where the DNA matches it firmly. Expanded clones get a size class; other rows say once, few or many, or leave the size out.

TRBV5-1,NA,TRBJ1-3,TRBD1,CASSIDRDSGNTIYF,TGCGCCAGCAGTATCGACAGGGACTCTGGAAACACCATATATTTT
TRBV20-1,many,TRBJ1-1,NA,CSANRDIEAFF,TGCAGTGCTAACAGGGACATTGAAGCTTTCTTT
TRBV5-1,NA,TRBJ2-5,NA,CASSPRAVQETQYF,TGCGCCAGCAGCCCACGAGCGGTCCAAGAGACCCAGTACTTC
TRBV12-3/TRBV12-4,many,TRBJ2-3,TRBD2,CASSRQLAGGQVADTQYF,TGTGCCAGCAGTCGCCAACTAGCGGGGGGGCAAGTAGCAGATACGCAGTATTTT
TRBV27,many,TRBJ2-7,TRBD1,CASRARGQGSYEQYF,TGTGCCAGCCGGGCCCGCGGACAGGGCTCCTACGAGCAGTACTTC
TRBV4-3,many,TRBJ2-1,TRBD2,CASSRRLAGAIYNEQFF,TGCGCCAGCAGCCGACGACTAGCGGGGGCCATCTACAATGAGCAGTTCTTC
TRBV5-1,many,TRBJ1-1,NA,CASSLRSQMNTEAFF,TGCGCCAGCAGCTTGAGGTCCCAGATGAACACTGAAGCTTTCTTT
TRBV14,many,TRBJ2-2,NA,CASSQASTSRLGDTGELFF,TGTGCCAGCAGCCAAGCTTCTACATCCAGGTTGGGGGACACCGGGGAGCTGTTTTTT
TRBV10-3,many,TRBJ2-5,NA,CATDPMGAGETQYF,TGTGCCACCGACCCCATGGGGGCAGGGGAGACCCAGTACTTC
TRBV12-3/TRBV12-4,many,TRBJ1-5,TRBD1,CASRPDRGAQPQHF,TGTGCCAGCAGGCCGGACAGGGGAGCACAGCCCCAGCATTTT
TRBV28,many,TRBJ2-3,TRBD1,CASSLYRGYTDTQYF,TGTGCCAGCAGTTTATACAGGGGGTACACAGATACGCAGTATTTT
TRBV29-1,many,TRBJ1-1,NA,CSVEVALNTEAFF,TGCAGCGTTGAAGTCGCCTTGAACACTGAAGCTTTCTTT
TRBV28,many,TRBJ1-5,TRBD1,CASSLLGQTNQPQHF,TGTGCCAGCAGTTTACTGGGACAGACCAATCAGCCCCAGCATTTT
TRBV14,many,TRBJ2-7,NA,CASSLGSPYEQYF,TGTGCCAGCAGCCTCGGATCGCCCTACGAGCAGTACTTC
TRBV20-1,many,TRBJ1-2,NA,CSAPGLAGYYGYTF,TGCAGTGCTCCCGGCCTCGCCGGCTACTATGGCTACACCTTC
TRBV9,many,TRBJ2-3,TRBD2,CASTSGGTDTQYF,TGTGCCAGCACTAGCGGGGGCACAGATACGCAGTATTTT
TRBV21-1,many,TRBJ1-2,NA,CASSTNTPGQYGYTF,TGTGCCAGCAGCACAAACACGCCGGGACAGTATGGCTACACCTTC
TRBV20-1,NA,TRBJ2-1,TRBD2,CSARLSGGASEQFF,TGCAGTGCTAGACTCAGCGGGGGGGCCTCCGAGCAGTTCTTC
TRBV29-1,many,TRBJ2-3,TRBD2,CSVRGVSGVADTQYF,TGCAGCGTTCGTGGGGTTAGCGGGGTTGCAGATACGCAGTATTTT
TRBV20-1,medium-sized,TRBJ1-2,NA,CSASPFQGNYGYTF,TGCAGTGCTAGTCCCTTCCAGGGAAACTATGGCTACACCTTC
TRBV5-1,many,TRBJ2-3,NA,CASTPTRADTQYF,TGCGCCAGCACCCCAACGAGGGCAGATACGCAGTATTTT
TRBV7-2,many,TRBJ2-3,NA,CASSSLADTQYF,TGCGCCAGCAGCTCCCTGGCAGATACGCAGTATTTT
TRBV5-1,many,TRBJ2-3,NA,CASSLESDTQYF,TGCGCCAGCAGCTTGGAATCCGATACGCAGTATTTT
TRBV3-1,many,TRBJ1-2,NA,CASSQAVFGHPQGYGYTF,TGTGCCAGCAGCCAAGCGGTTTTTGGCCACCCTCAGGGCTATGGCTACACCTTC
TRBV10-3,NA,TRBJ1-3,TRBD1,CAISGDRVTTSSGKTIYF,TGTGCCATCAGTGGGGACAGGGTAACAACGAGCTCTGGAAAAACAATATATTTT
TRBV9,many,TRBJ2-5,NA,CASSVGEETQYF,TGTGCCAGCAGCGTAGGGGAAGAGACCCAGTACTTC